This TCR beta chain was profiled in a study of blood T cells in healthy people across ages. The CDR3 totals 16 residues. CDR1 is MNHEY, CDR2 SMNVEV, per germline (reference sequence). Trimming cost V 0 bases and J 5 bases, with 14 bases left between them. The second PCR ran about 6 to 11 cycles with a sample-barcoded 5' primer and J-beta primers. TCRdb independently ran MiXCR on the 5' RACE reads; one entry per CDR3 protein. The table lists about 1,400,000 distinct CDR3 sequences, roughly 40% of them singletons. The origin of this receptor is a woman younger than 35 in good health. The sequencing input was blood. This chain connects TRBV27 to TRBJ2-1; D is uncertain. The CDR3 coding sequence is TGTGCCAGCAGTTTATCGTTGGCCGTACTGAACAATGAGCAGTTCTTC. This sequence encodes CASSLSLAVLNNEQFF.